This T cell receptor (beta chain) is from a study of CD8 T cells in Susac syndrome. The multiple sclerosis controls were treatment-naive patients affected by stable or active relapsing-remitting disease. Random-hexamer reverse transcription was applied to roughly 0.5 to 1 ug RNA. MiXCR, applied by TCRdb to the immunoSEQ multiplex PCR reads, yields one record per CDR3 protein. This sample has 250,000 to 300,000 distinct CDR3 sequences; approximately 85% occur once, and the top ten carry about 0.11%. This CDR3 comprises 17 residues. Germline V gene sequence: CDR1 SGHTA, CDR2 FQGNSA. With 7 bases removed from V and 3 bases from J, the gap between germline ends came to 19 bases.

The receptor's source is a human donor with multiple sclerosis. The chain employs TRBV7-2 and TRBJ1-6, with D perhaps matching TRBD1 (5 bases). The sequenced sample was CD8+ T cells from PBMCs. The CDR3 DNA reads TGTGCCAGCAACCTAGGTGGGGCAGTCCTCTATAATTCACCCCTCCACTTT. Its translation: CASNLGGAVLYNSPLHF.